The 11 T cell receptor beta chains listed next were all sequenced from one sample in a study of blood T cell repertoires in COVID-19 (dated by TCRdb to the early 2020s). Receptors were amplified or captured by the immunoSEQ multiplex PCR assay. TCRdb holds this immuneACCESS table with in-frame rearrangements only. Some clones are missing; in checked studies, unresolved V genes explain under half, and the rest has no known cause. The sample table contains about 350,000 clones; only one count was recorded for roughly 90% of them. The ten largest clones represent approximately 1% of the sample. What was sequenced was PBMCs or T cells enriched from blood (not recorded which). All receptors derive from a woman younger than 45 who had been exposed to COVID-19.

The chain carries TRBV6-4 and TRBJ1-2; TRBD1 matches 7 bases. This CDR3 spans 14 amino acids. V shed 2 bases and J 8 bases; nucleotides not matched to a gene: 8. Germline CDR1 is MRHNA and CDR2 is SNTAGT. CDR3 nucleotides: TGTGCCAGCAGTGACGGGACAGCTCCTGGAGGCTACACCTTC. Residues: CASSDGTAPGGYTF.

V is TRBV5-1 and J is TRBJ2-1; weak D call: TRBD2 (5 bases). Looked up from germline, CDR1 is SGHRS and CDR2 is YFSETQ. This CDR3 comprises 15 residues. Trimming took 5 bases from V and 3 from J, leaving 15 bases between them. The CDR3 coding sequence is TGCGCCAGCAGGGCCAGCGGAACAATCTACAATGAGCAGTTCTTC. Protein: CASRASGTIYNEQFF.

The genes are TRBV11-2 and TRBJ2-1, with 8 bases lining up with TRBD1. The CDR3 extends over 13 amino acids. V lost 7 bases to trimming and J lost 6 bases; unmatched junction nucleotides: 5. Germline loops: CDR1 SGHAT, CDR2 FQNNGV. The CDR3 loop reads CASNSGQGNEQFF. The CDR3 DNA is TGTGCCAGCAACTCAGGACAGGGCAATGAGCAGTTCTTC.

Only a few counts were recorded for this clone. This chain links TRBV27 with TRBJ2-1; TRBD2 agrees at 15 bases. Germline V gene sequence: CDR1 MNHEY, CDR2 SMNVEV (reference sequence). The CDR3 is 19 residues long. The junction had 9 bases not matched to a gene; V was cut back by 6 bases and J by 0 bases. This CDR3 is CASSRGTSGRSSSYNEQFF. The CDR3 nucleotides are TGTGCCAGCAGCCGCGGGACTAGCGGGAGGTCGAGCTCCTACAATGAGCAGTTCTTC.

The chain uses TRBV11-2 and TRBJ2-7; D remains unclear. Germline-derived CDR1 and CDR2 are SGHAT and FQNNGV. Trimming left V 5 bases short and J 3 bases short, with 5 bases between. The CDR3 covers 11 residues. The CDR3 bases are TGTGCCAGCAGCCCCTACTACGAGCAGTACTTC. As protein: CASSPYYEQYF.

CDR3 in amino acids: CASRGRTNEKLFF. The CDR3 DNA reads as TGTGCCAGCAGGGGGCGGACTAATGAAAAACTGTTTTTT. This sequence joins TRBV28 and TRBJ1-4; TRBD1 might be the D (5 bases). This CDR3 is built from 13 residues. Per the germline V gene, CDR1 is MDHEN and CDR2 is SYDVKM. Deletions cut 6 bases from V and 2 bases from J, with 7 bases between.

The V call is TRBV12-2, the J call TRBJ2-7; the DNA was not used to check the table's D call, TRBD2. TRBV12-2 is termed a pseudogene. The CDR3 is 16 amino acids. CDR3 loop: CASRRPPGGIFYEQYF. CDR3 coding DNA: TGTGCAAGTCGCCGGCCACCGGGGGGCATTTTCTACGAGCAGTACTTC.

The chain combines TRBV9 with TRBJ2-7; maybe TRBD1 (5 bases). This CDR3 region has 14 residues. V was shortened by 0 bases and J by 5 bases, with 12 bases between the two germline ends. Germline assignment: CDR1 SGDLS and CDR2 YYNGEE. In DNA form, the CDR3 reads TGTGCCAGCAGCGTAGCGATGGCAGGGAACGAGCAGTACTTC. Translated: CASSVAMAGNEQYF.

V gene TRBV27 combines with J gene TRBJ1-5; maybe TRBD1 (5 bases). V was clipped by 1 base and J by 2 bases, with 12 bases between them. The germline CDR1 and CDR2 sequences are MNHEY and SMNVEV (reference sequence). The CDR3 is 16 amino acids. This chain's CDR3 is CASSLYGGRGNQPQHF. The CDR3, as DNA: TGTGCCAGCAGTTTATACGGGGGTAGGGGCAATCAGCCCCAGCATTTT.

This rearrangement joins TRBV7-9 to TRBJ1-2; 8 bases agree with TRBD1. Looked up from germline, CDR1 is SEHNR and CDR2 is FQNEAQ (reference sequence). CDR3 length: 16 residues. After removal of 3 bases from V and 6 bases from J, the junction contained 12 bases not matched to a gene. The CDR3 coding sequence is TGTGCCAGCAGCTTGACAGGGGAAGTTGGCTCGGATGGCTACACCTTC. Its translation: CASSLTGEVGSDGYTF.

CDR3 region: CATSRGEGGSYNEQFF. In DNA, the CDR3 is TGTGCCACCAGCAGAGGGGAGGGAGGGTCGTACAATGAGCAGTTCTTC. This sequence joins TRBV15 and TRBJ2-1; 7 positions agree with TRBD2. The CDR3 consists of 16 residues. J gave up 4 bases and V 1 base, and 7 bases lay outside the gene matches. Germline V gene lookup returns CDR1 LNHNV and CDR2 YYDKDF (reference sequence). The full variable domain, in which reference TRBV15 and TRBJ2-1 provide the parts outside the CDR3, is DAMVIQNPRYQVTQFGKPVTLSCSQTLNHNVMYWYQQKSSQAPKLLFHYYDKDFNNEADTPDNFQSRRPNTSFCFLDIRSPGLGDTAMYLCATSRGEGGSYNEQFFGPGTRLTVL.